Sequencing of this T cell receptor (beta chain) was carried out in a study of CD8 T cells in ankylosing spondylitis. MiXCR was run by TCRdb on the 5' RACE reads, yielding one entry per CDR3 protein. The sample has 750,000 to 850,000 distinct CDR3 sequences; roughly 10% are singletons. Study results and limitations: The study identified a TCR beta motif of seven or eight highly homologous variants that appeared characteristic of ankylosing spondylitis blood.

Germline V gene data show CDR1 as DFQATT and CDR2 as SNEGSKA (reference sequence). The CDR3 length is 13 residues. V dropped 3 bases and J dropped 7; count of bases not matched to a gene: 5. This clonotype was seen ten or more times. Its antigen is undetermined. Sequences were obtained from blood, either unsorted or a sorted T cell fraction (not recorded which). The clonotype comes from a male donor with ankylosing spondylitis. The V call is TRBV20-1, the J call TRBJ1-4; 7 bases line up with TRBD1. In DNA form, the CDR3 reads TGCAGTGCTAGGAGGGGGCGCGGTGAAAAACTGTTTTTT. Its protein product is CSARRGRGEKLFF.